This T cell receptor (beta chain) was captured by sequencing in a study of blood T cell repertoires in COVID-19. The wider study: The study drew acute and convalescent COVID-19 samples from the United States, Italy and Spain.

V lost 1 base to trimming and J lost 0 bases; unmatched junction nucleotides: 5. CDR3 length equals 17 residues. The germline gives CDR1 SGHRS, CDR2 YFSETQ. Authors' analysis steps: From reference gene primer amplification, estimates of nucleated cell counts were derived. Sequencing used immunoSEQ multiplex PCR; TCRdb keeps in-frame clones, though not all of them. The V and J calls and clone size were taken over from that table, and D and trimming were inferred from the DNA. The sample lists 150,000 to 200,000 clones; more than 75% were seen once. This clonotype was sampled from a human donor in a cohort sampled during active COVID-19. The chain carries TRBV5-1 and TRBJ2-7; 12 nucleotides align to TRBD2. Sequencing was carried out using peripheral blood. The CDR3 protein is CASSLTQTSGGSYEQYF. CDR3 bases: TGCGCCAGCAGCTTGACCCAGACTAGCGGGGGCTCCTACGAGCAGTACTTC.